A selection of T cell receptor beta chains follows, all from one sample in a study of blood T cell repertoires in COVID-19. Sequencing was performed with immunoSEQ multiplex PCR; in TCRdb, only in-frame clones are kept and a portion is missing. In the table there are around 270,000 clones, around 90% of which are singletons. Sequencing input: PBMCs or T cells enriched from blood (not recorded which). Receptors originate from a middle-aged woman who had been exposed to COVID-19. Each CDR3 is given with its conserved first and last residue. The D gene is left open where the match is weak. Expanded clones get a size class; other rows say once, few or many, or leave the size out.

d_call v_call clone_size cdr3_aa
- TRBV3-1/TRBV3-2 - CASSQGSRATIAPQHF
TRBD1 TRBV10-3 few CAISGTGVVAEAFF
TRBD1 TRBV9 - CASSGTGDSNQPQHF
- TRBV6-2/TRBV6-3 - CASSSPGVARIQETQYF
TRBD1 TRBV28 - CATHRAGGLNTEAFF
- TRBV21-1 - CATTSSTTSGRAFNLLETQYF
TRBD1 TRBV19 - CASRSGTGNTDTQYF
- TRBV28 - CASSGVPYNSPLHF
- TRBV4-1 - CASSQVGRGNNSPLHF
- TRBV9 - CASSSWGLGDTQYF
- TRBV21-1 - CASSKSPWTGGPYCNEQFF
TRBD1 TRBV27 - CASRLTGVGQPQHF
TRBD2 TRBV4-2 - CASSQGKDSGGAGSHTDTQYF
TRBD1 TRBV29-1 few CSVRTGEKLFF
- TRBV6-6 - CASDKGGTTNEKLFF